This is a list of T cell receptor beta chains from one sample in a study of precursors of human CD4 cytotoxic T cells. TCRdb redid the calling of the reads with MiXCR, one entry per CDR3 protein. This table holds 600 to 800 distinct CDR3 sequences, 15% to 20% found once. Sequenced material: memory CD4+ T cells from blood (PBMCs). The source of these receptors is a human donor in good health. Each CDR3 is given with its conserved first and last residue. Clone size, where shown, is once, few, many, or a class for clones that have expanded.

abundance: -
v_gene: TRBV20-1
j_gene: TRBJ2-3
CDR3aa: CSVLGLASTDTQYF

abundance: large
v_gene: TRBV20-1
j_gene: TRBJ2-3
CDR3aa: CSAKLAWARFGTDTQYF

abundance: medium-sized
v_gene: TRBV15
j_gene: TRBJ2-3
CDR3aa: CATSRGGQGAILTDTQYF

abundance: medium-sized
v_gene: TRBV14
j_gene: TRBJ2-1
CDR3aa: CASSQEGGTSLFF

abundance: large
v_gene: TRBV7-9
j_gene: TRBJ1-1
CDR3aa: CASSLGSFRTGRPEAFF

abundance: large
v_gene: TRBV6-6
j_gene: TRBJ2-7
CDR3aa: CASSLFYEQYF

abundance: few
v_gene: TRBV7-3
j_gene: TRBJ1-1
CDR3aa: CASSEQGGNTEAFF

abundance: medium-sized
v_gene: TRBV20-1
j_gene: TRBJ2-3
CDR3aa: CSASPLEAGGPITDTQYF

abundance: medium-sized
v_gene: TRBV27
j_gene: TRBJ2-7
CDR3aa: CASSFSPSAGPYEQYF

abundance: -
v_gene: TRBV5-4
j_gene: TRBJ2-3
CDR3aa: CASRATSGTDTQYF

abundance: large
v_gene: TRBV5-1
j_gene: TRBJ2-4
CDR3aa: CASSLDKNIQYF

abundance: large
v_gene: TRBV5-1
j_gene: TRBJ2-5
CDR3aa: CASSLAQEETQYF

abundance: -
v_gene: TRBV5-4
j_gene: TRBJ2-2
CDR3aa: CASRTGTGGTGELFF

abundance: large
v_gene: TRBV10-3
j_gene: TRBJ1-1
CDR3aa: CAISVEGDTEAFF

abundance: large
v_gene: TRBV19
j_gene: TRBJ1-1
CDR3aa: CASSRRAIGRSEAFF

abundance: few
v_gene: TRBV7-2
j_gene: TRBJ2-7
CDR3aa: CASSPRGSGRYEQYF

abundance: large
v_gene: TRBV18
j_gene: TRBJ2-7
CDR3aa: CASSSGTLSYEQYF

abundance: large
v_gene: TRBV20-1
j_gene: TRBJ1-2
CDR3aa: CSARTGTGPTGYTF

abundance: large
v_gene: TRBV9
j_gene: TRBJ1-3
CDR3aa: CASGGQSGNTIYF

abundance: -
v_gene: TRBV7-2
j_gene: TRBJ1-2
CDR3aa: CASSLIAGLPTSTGYTF

abundance: -
v_gene: TRBV4-1
j_gene: TRBJ2-3
CDR3aa: CASSQEFGGGGTGDTQYF

abundance: medium-sized
v_gene: TRBV29-1
j_gene: TRBJ2-1
CDR3aa: CSVEEISGGTNEQFF

abundance: large
v_gene: TRBV6-5
j_gene: TRBJ1-1
CDR3aa: CASSYGQGTRKNTEAFF

abundance: large
v_gene: TRBV24-1
j_gene: TRBJ1-2
CDR3aa: CATSDPDRGYGYTF

abundance: few
v_gene: TRBV24-1
j_gene: TRBJ2-1
CDR3aa: CATSFSGSSNEQFF

abundance: -
v_gene: TRBV5-1
j_gene: TRBJ1-1
CDR3aa: CASSQDTEAFF

abundance: large
v_gene: TRBV5-1
j_gene: TRBJ2-1
CDR3aa: CASSLDGAYNEQFF

abundance: large
v_gene: TRBV28
j_gene: TRBJ2-3
CDR3aa: CASSQEAGSRTDTQYF

abundance: large
v_gene: TRBV4-3
j_gene: TRBJ2-7
CDR3aa: CASSQDRAGYEQYF

abundance: few
v_gene: TRBV10-3
j_gene: TRBJ2-7
CDR3aa: CAIRSAGGWEQYF

abundance: large
v_gene: TRBV2
j_gene: TRBJ1-6
CDR3aa: CASSEPRAANNSPLHF

abundance: large
v_gene: TRBV10-3
j_gene: TRBJ1-2
CDR3aa: CAISPGGGYTF

abundance: -
v_gene: TRBV7-2
j_gene: TRBJ2-3
CDR3aa: CASSLGTPGTDTQYF

abundance: large
v_gene: TRBV5-1
j_gene: TRBJ1-4
CDR3aa: CASSLTGENEKLFF

abundance: large
v_gene: TRBV7-2
j_gene: TRBJ1-5
CDR3aa: CASSQPPTGLRGNQPQHF

abundance: hyperexpanded
v_gene: TRBV7-7
j_gene: TRBJ2-2
CDR3aa: CASSPFGAQGTGELFF